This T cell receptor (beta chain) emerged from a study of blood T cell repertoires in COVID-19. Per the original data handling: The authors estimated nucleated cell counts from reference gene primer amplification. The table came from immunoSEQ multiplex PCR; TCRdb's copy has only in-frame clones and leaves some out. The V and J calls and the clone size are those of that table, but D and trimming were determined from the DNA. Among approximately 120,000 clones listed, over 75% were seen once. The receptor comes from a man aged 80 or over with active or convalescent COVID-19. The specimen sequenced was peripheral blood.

Here the CDR3 reads CASSQTTRPGLTVGNAQYF. In nucleotides, the CDR3 is TGTGCCAGCAGCCAAACTACCCGACCGGGCCTAACGGTCGGGAATGCGCAGTATTTT. The chain couples TRBV4-2 to TRBJ2-3; D possibly corresponds to TRBD2 (5 bases). Trimming took 2 bases from V and 10 from J, leaving 31 bases between them. The CDR3 has 19 amino acids. Germline CDR1 reads LGHNA; CDR2 reads YNFKEQ.